The rows below give T cell receptor beta chains drawn from one sample of a study of regulatory T cells in long-lasting Graves disease. TCRdb called the multiplex PCR reads again in MiXCR, with one record for every CDR3 protein. Among 350,000 to 500,000 distinct CDR3 sequences, 13% to 15% were seen once, and the ten largest hold around a sixth. This sample also appeared in a second study, on T cells in Graves' hyperthyroidism and ophthalmopathy.

Sample: peripheral blood mononuclear cells (PBMCs), taken at new diagnosis, from a patient treated with antithyroid drugs. The receptor source for this set is a woman aged 50 to 60 with Graves disease. Each CDR3 is given with its conserved first and last residue. Each record gives: D gene, clone size, J gene, V gene, CDR3 protein, CDR3 DNA. The D gene is left open where the match is weak. Not all rows give a size; the values are once, few, many and, for expanded clones, a class.

>.|.|TRBJ1-4|TRBV5-1
CASSLLIGDKEKLFF
TGCGCCAGCAGCTTGTTGATCGGGGATAAGGAAAAACTGTTTTTT
>TRBD2|few|TRBJ2-2|TRBV28
CASSSGTIRTTGELFF
TGTGCCAGCAGTAGTGGGACTATCCGGACGACCGGGGAGCTGTTTTTT
>.|many|TRBJ1-1|TRBV30
CACRPRNTEAFF
TGTGCCTGCCGACCTAGGAACACTGAAGCTTTCTTT
>TRBD2|few|TRBJ2-1|TRBV12-3/TRBV12-4
CASSPVGAGVDNEQFF
TGTGCCAGCAGCCCCGTTGGAGCGGGAGTCGACAATGAGCAGTTCTTC
>TRBD2|.|TRBJ2-1|TRBV19
CASRVVASGFSEQFF
TGTGCCAGTAGAGTTGTGGCTAGCGGTTTCAGTGAGCAGTTCTTC
>TRBD2|.|TRBJ2-1|TRBV6-9
CASSYYGGSIYNEQFF
TGTGCCAGCAGTTACTATGGCGGGAGTATTTACAATGAGCAGTTCTTC
>.|.|TRBJ1-6|TRBV20-1
CSARAQTELPLHF
TGCAGTGCTAGAGCTCAAACAGAATTGCCCCTCCACTTT
>.|.|TRBJ2-1|TRBV20-1
CSASADSSYNEQFF
TGCAGTGCTAGCGCGGATAGCTCCTACAATGAGCAGTTCTTC
>.|few|TRBJ2-2|TRBV13
CASSLGAGHETGELFF
TGTGCCAGCAGCTTAGGGGCAGGCCACGAAACCGGGGAGCTGTTTTTT
>.|.|TRBJ2-7|TRBV5-8
CASSYALFREINYEQYF
TGTGCCAGCAGCTACGCGCTTTTCAGGGAAATTAACTACGAGCAGTACTTC
>TRBD1|many|TRBJ2-7|TRBV5-1
CASSLASGQGHEQYF
TGCGCCAGCAGCTTGGCCTCCGGACAGGGCCACGAGCAGTACTTC
>.|few|TRBJ2-3|TRBV7-9
CASSLVPGDTQYF
TGTGCCAGCAGCTTAGTCCCTGGGGATACGCAGTATTTT
>TRBD1|many|TRBJ1-1|TRBV27
CASSDFQGGANTEAFF
TGTGCCAGCAGTGACTTCCAGGGGGGTGCGAACACTGAAGCTTTCTTT
>TRBD1|many|TRBJ1-2|TRBV28
CASRPGDRSEYGYTF
TGTGCCAGCAGGCCTGGGGACAGGTCCGAATATGGCTACACCTTC
>TRBD2|many|TRBJ2-7|TRBV6-2/TRBV6-3
CASSAFREGYEQYF
TGTGCCAGCAGTGCATTCAGGGAGGGCTACGAGCAGTACTTC
>.|many|TRBJ2-3|TRBV7-3
CASSLSPGLSTDTQYF
TGTGCCAGCAGCTTGAGCCCGGGACTCAGCACAGATACGCAGTATTTT
>.|many|TRBJ1-1|TRBV20-1
CSARGGAENTEAFF
TGCAGTGCTAGAGGGGGCGCGGAGAACACTGAAGCTTTCTTT
>.|many|TRBJ1-2|TRBV28
CASSPQKQRGYTF
TGTGCCAGCAGCCCCCAAAAACAGCGTGGCTACACCTTC
>.|many|TRBJ2-7|TRBV11-2
CASSLAGEQYF
TGTGCCAGCAGCCTTGCAGGGGAGCAGTACTTC
>.|many|TRBJ2-2|TRBV11-2
CASSLEAGELFF
TGTGCCAGCAGCTTAGAGGCCGGGGAGCTGTTTTTT
>.|many|TRBJ2-1|TRBV12-3/TRBV12-4
CASSLEVSSYNEQFF
TGTGCCAGCAGTTTAGAGGTGAGCTCCTACAATGAGCAGTTCTTC
>.|many|TRBJ1-6|TRBV20-1
CSARSVGAQGSPLHF
TGCAGTGCTAGGAGTGTGGGGGCGCAAGGTTCACCCCTCCACTTT
>.|many|TRBJ1-5|TRBV5-6
CASSSTTDSNQPQHF
TGTGCCAGCAGCTCAACGACAGATAGCAATCAGCCCCAGCATTTT
>TRBD2|many|TRBJ2-1|TRBV2
CATRLAGKSSYNEQFF
TGTGCCACCCGACTAGCGGGAAAGAGCTCCTACAATGAGCAGTTCTTC
>.|.|TRBJ2-1|TRBV20-1
CSAGGAYGTGYNEQFF
TGCAGTGCTGGAGGAGCCTACGGGACGGGTTACAATGAGCAGTTCTTC
>.|many|TRBJ1-4|TRBV7-2
CASSVREQANEKLFF
TGTGCCAGCAGCGTCAGGGAGCAGGCTAATGAAAAACTGTTTTTT
>.|.|TRBJ2-5|TRBV5-1
CASSLDGTARGGETQYF
TGCGCCAGCAGCTTGGACGGGACAGCTCGGGGGGGAGAGACCCAGTACTTC
>.|few|TRBJ2-3|TRBV2
CASGAGGADTQYF
TGTGCCAGCGGGGCAGGCGGGGCAGATACGCAGTATTTT
>.|many|TRBJ1-1|TRBV28
CASSSTWGSHWEAFF
TGTGCCAGCAGTTCGACGTGGGGCAGCCACTGGGAAGCTTTCTTT
>.|many|TRBJ2-4|TRBV27
CASRKGPGWLDIQYF
TGTGCCAGCAGAAAGGGCCCAGGGTGGTTGGACATTCAGTACTTC
>.|.|TRBJ2-7|TRBV6-1
CASSEALVKGYEQYF
TGTGCCAGCAGTGAAGCGCTCGTTAAGGGCTACGAGCAGTACTTC
>.|.|TRBJ1-5|TRBV6-9
CASSWTEQGSSNQPRHF
TGTGCCAGCAGTTGGACCGAGCAGGGGAGTAGCAATCAGCCCCGGCATTTT
>TRBD2|.|TRBJ2-3|TRBV29-1
CSVEEAGTSGSTDTQYF
TGCAGCGTTGAAGAAGCCGGGACTAGCGGGAGCACAGATACGCAGTATTTT
>TRBD2|.|TRBJ2-2|TRBV20-1
CSARTSGSAGELFF
TGCAGTGCCCGGACTAGCGGGAGCGCCGGGGAGCTGTTTTTT
>.|.|TRBJ2-1|TRBV7-2
CASSLPPQNEQFF
TGTGCCAGCAGCTTACCCCCTCAGAATGAGCAGTTCTTC
>.|.|TRBJ2-3|TRBV11-1
CASSYSSPTPDTQYF
TGTGCCAGCAGTTACTCCTCCCCCACCCCAGATACGCAGTATTTT
>.|few|TRBJ2-7|TRBV16
CASSAGPNYEQYF
TGTGCCAGCAGCGCCGGTCCAAACTACGAGCAGTACTTC
>.|few|TRBJ2-3|TRBV18
CASSPEDTQYF
TGTGCCAGCTCACCTGAAGATACGCAGTATTTT
>.|many|TRBJ1-1|TRBV6-5
CASSYGFVEWSSTEAFF
TGTGCCAGCAGTTACGGGTTTGTGGAGTGGAGTTCCACTGAAGCTTTCTTT
>.|many|TRBJ1-4|TRBV6-5
CASSYIQGGVEKLFF
TGTGCCAGCAGTTACATACAGGGAGGGGTGGAAAAACTGTTTTTT
>.|.|TRBJ2-1|TRBV4-1
CASSPFLGVGNEQFF
TGCGCCAGCAGCCCCTTCCTAGGGGTGGGAAATGAGCAGTTCTTC
>.|few|TRBJ2-5|TRBV5-1
CASSLGRDGKKTQYF
TGCGCCAGCAGCTTGGGGCGGGACGGAAAAAAGACCCAGTACTTC
>TRBD2|many|TRBJ2-3|TRBV28
CASSFTSGSSDTQYF
TGTGCCAGCAGTTTTACTAGCGGGAGTTCAGATACGCAGTATTTT
>.|many|TRBJ2-5|TRBV6-5
CASSYSGGWETQYF
TGTGCCAGCAGTTACTCTGGGGGCTGGGAGACCCAGTACTTC
>.|many|TRBJ2-7|TRBV10-2
CASSESPLRNRVSSYEQYF
TGCGCCAGCAGTGAGTCGCCTTTGAGAAATCGAGTCTCCTCCTACGAGCAGTACTTC
>.|few|TRBJ2-7|TRBV20-1
CSAYRQDYEQYF
TGCAGTGCTTATAGACAGGACTACGAGCAGTACTTC
>TRBD2|few|TRBJ2-1|TRBV10-3
CAAGTSGRDEQFF
TGTGCCGCTGGGACTAGCGGGAGGGATGAGCAGTTCTTC
>.|many|TRBJ1-2|TRBV6-1
CASGPDIRGYGYTF
TGTGCCAGCGGACCGGACATTCGGGGCTATGGCTACACCTTC
>TRBD2|many|TRBJ2-1|TRBV7-3
CASSPRHSGRNEQFF
TGTGCCAGCAGTCCTCGGCATAGCGGGAGGAATGAGCAGTTCTTC
>TRBD2|many|TRBJ2-7|TRBV28
CASSSSASGSYEQYF
TGTGCCAGCAGTTCCTCGGCTAGCGGCTCCTACGAGCAGTACTTC
>TRBD2|many|TRBJ2-1|TRBV5-1
CASSLVVGTSGVYNEQFF
TGCGCCAGCAGCTTGGTCGTCGGGACTAGCGGGGTATACAATGAGCAGTTCTTC
>TRBD1|many|TRBJ2-7|TRBV11-2
CASSLVATGGNYEQYF
TGTGCCAGCAGCTTAGTTGCGACAGGGGGTAACTACGAGCAGTACTTC
>.|many|TRBJ1-1|TRBV20-1
CSARDIQSHRDTEAFF
TGCAGTGCTAGAGATATTCAGAGTCACAGGGACACTGAAGCTTTCTTT
>TRBD2|many|TRBJ2-1|TRBV12-3/TRBV12-4
CASSPGTTGANEQFF
TGTGCCAGCAGCCCCGGGACTACCGGCGCTAATGAGCAGTTCTTC
>.|.|TRBJ2-2|TRBV29-1
CSVDVDSNTGELFF
TGCAGCGTTGATGTGGACAGTAACACCGGGGAGCTGTTTTTT
>TRBD2|.|TRBJ2-1|TRBV30
CAWGFQREPYNEQFF
TGTGCCTGGGGCTTCCAGCGGGAGCCCTACAATGAGCAGTTCTTC
>.|many|TRBJ2-3|TRBV6-1
CASTDLQDSTDTQYF
TGTGCCAGCACTGACCTACAGGATAGCACAGATACGCAGTATTTT